What follows are 15 T cell receptor beta chains derived from one specimen sequenced in a study of T-cell memory formation after mild COVID-19. TCRdb called the 5' RACE reads again in MiXCR, with one record for every CDR3 protein. In the table there are 50,000 to 60,000 distinct CDR3 sequences, around 30% of which are singletons. The specimen sequenced was PBMCs or a T cell subset sorted from them (not recorded which). These receptors all come from a man aged 18 to 30 who had mild COVID-19 (a few samples of this study predate the infection). Cell type and time point are not known.

The CDR3 coding sequence is TGTGCCAGCAGCTTGCGGTCCGGGGCGTACAATGAGCAGTTCTTC. It specifies CASSLRSGAYNEQFF. The V and J genes are TRBV7-8 and TRBJ2-1, with D possibly being TRBD1 or TRBD2 (5 bases each). Germline V gene lookup returns CDR1 SGHVS and CDR2 FQNEAQ. The ends were cut back, 3 bases at V and 4 bases at J, with 13 bases in the middle. This CDR3 contains 15 residues.

Ten or more counts support this clonotype. V usage is TRBV9 and J usage is TRBJ1-4; TRBD1 aligns across 7 bases. The germline CDR1 and CDR2 sequences are SGDLS and YYNGEE. V lost 0 bases and J lost 5; bases outside the gene matches: 4. The CDR3 loop spans 15 amino acids. The CDR3 loop is CASSVDGTVNEKLFF. CDR3 sequence (DNA): TGTGCCAGCAGCGTAGATGGGACAGTCAATGAAAAACTGTTTTTT.

J is TRBJ2-3 and V is TRBV10-3, with 9 bases lining up with TRBD2. CDR3 length equals 14 residues. The ends lost 10 bases at V and 1 base at J; junction bases unmatched: 6. The germline CDR1 and CDR2 sequences are ENHRY and SYGVKD. The CDR3 DNA reads as TGTGCCACCGAAGCGGGGGGCCGCACAGATACGCAGTATTTT. Its protein is CATEAGGRTDTQYF.

The genes are TRBV7-9 and TRBJ2-1, with D uncertain. The CDR3 extends over 13 amino acids. In germline, CDR1 is SEHNR, CDR2 FQNEAQ (reference sequence). V lost 7 bases and J 8 bases, leaving 15 bases between the germline ends. The CDR3 region is CASTPSQDDEQFF. DNA of the CDR3: TGTGCCAGCACACCCAGCCAGGACGATGAGCAGTTCTTC. The complete variable domain, with remaining parts taken from reference TRBV7-9 and TRBJ2-1, reads DTGVSQNPRHKITKRGQNVTFRCDPISEHNRLYWYRQTLGQGPEFLTYFQNEAQLEKSRLLSDRFSAERPKGSFSTLEIQRTEQGDSAMYLCASTPSQDDEQFFGPGTRLTVL.

The chain's CDR3 is CASISLYQETQYF. The CDR3 nucleotides are TGTGCCAGCATTTCCCTGTACCAAGAGACCCAGTACTTC. J is TRBJ2-5 and V is TRBV2; no reliable D call. The germline V and J ends were trimmed by 7 bases and 0 bases, with 9 bases remaining between them. Germline V gives CDR1 SNHLY, CDR2 FYNNEI. This CDR3 region has 13 residues.

This clonotype was seen a few times. The V call is TRBV7-6, the J call TRBJ2-5; 8 bases map to TRBD1. Germline lookup yields CDR1 SGHVS and CDR2 FNYEAQ. The CDR3 is made up of 19 amino acids. V lost 2 bases and J lost 5; bases outside the gene matches: 19. This CDR3 reads CASSLWVGLDRGQVETQYF. The CDR3 bases are TGTGCCAGCAGCTTATGGGTTGGACTCGACAGGGGTCAGGTGGAGACCCAGTACTTC. Complete variable domain (other parts from reference TRBV7-6 and TRBJ2-5): GAGVSQSPRYKVTKRGQDVALRCDPISGHVSLYWYRQALGQGPEFLTYFNYEAQQDKSGLPNDRFSAERPEGSISTLTIQRTEQRDSAMYRCASSLWVGLDRGQVETQYFGPGTRLLVL.

This clonotype has a handful of counts. V gene TRBV6-5 combines with J gene TRBJ1-1; TRBD1 is a possible D gene (5 bases). Germline lookup yields CDR1 MNHEY and CDR2 SVGAGI. The CDR3 covers 11 residues. V gave up 6 bases and J gave up 6 bases, with 8 bases separating them. The CDR3 spells CASSTGPEAFF. For the CDR3, the DNA is TGTGCCAGCAGCACAGGCCCTGAAGCTTTCTTT.

The gene calls are TRBV2 and TRBJ2-3, with 12 bases identical to TRBD2. The length of the CDR3 is 15 residues. CDR1 is SNHLY and CDR2 is FYNNEI in the germline V gene. J was trimmed by 2 bases and V by 5 bases; bases with no gene match: 2. The CDR3 spells CASSTSGGSTDTQYF. CDR3 sequence (DNA): TGTGCCAGCAGTACTAGCGGGGGGTCCACAGATACGCAGTATTTT.

This chain connects TRBV9 to TRBJ2-7, with 9 bases identical to TRBD1. Germline V gene sequence: CDR1 SGDLS, CDR2 YYNGEE. The junction had 8 bases not matched to a gene; V was cut back by 3 bases and J by 1 base. The CDR3 sequence is 16 residues long. For the CDR3, the DNA is TGTGCCAGCAGCGAATCCCCCGGGACAGGGTCCTACGAGCAGTACTTC. This encodes CASSESPGTGSYEQYF.

Many counts were recorded for this clonotype. V and J are TRBV19 and TRBJ2-4; weak D call: TRBD2 (6 bases). Trimming took off 3 bases at V and 5 bases at J, with 20 bases between the two ends. Germline V gene sequence: CDR1 LNHDA, CDR2 SQIVND (reference sequence). CDR3 size: 17 residues. The chain's CDR3 is CASSIQRYRTGENIQYF. The CDR3 DNA reads as TGTGCCAGTAGTATTCAACGTTATCGGACGGGAGAAAACATTCAGTACTTC.

V usage is TRBV20-1 and J usage is TRBJ2-7; TRBD1 matches 7 bases. Germline CDR1 reads DFQATT; CDR2 reads SNEGSKA (reference sequence). Unmatched junction bases numbered 6, after V lost 1 base and J lost 0 bases. This CDR3 has 15 residues. This CDR3 is CSARGLDRASYEQYF. CDR3 sequence (DNA): TGCAGTGCTAGAGGCCTTGACAGGGCCTCCTACGAGCAGTACTTC.

This clonotype was seen more than once but under ten times. The rearrangement links TRBV12-3 or TRBV12-4 to TRBJ1-5; D not resolved. V gave up 3 bases and J gave up 4 bases, with 7 bases separating them. The CDR3 has 13 residues. The CDR3 sequence: CASSFVGNQPQHF. CDR3 nucleotide sequence: TGTGCCAGCAGTTTTGTCGGGAATCAGCCCCAGCATTTT.

J is TRBJ2-2 and V is TRBV19; D ambiguous. Trimming cost V 1 base and J 6 bases, with 3 bases left between them. The CDR3 is 12 amino acids. The germline V gene has CDR1 LNHDA and CDR2 SQIVND (reference sequence). The CDR3 bases are TGTGCCAGTAGTATAGTCTCCGGGGAGCTGTTTTTT. The encoded protein is CASSIVSGELFF. The variable domain in full, with the rest retrieved from reference TRBV19 and TRBJ2-2, is DGGITQSPKYLFRKEGQNVTLSCEQNLNHDAMYWYRQDPGQGLRLIYYSQIVNDFQKGDIAEGYSVSREKKESFPLTVTSAQKNPTAFYLCASSIVSGELFFGEGSRLTVL.

This clonotype has just a few counts. The chain has TRBV7-9 and TRBJ2-3, with D hard to call. V lost 0 bases and J 5 bases, leaving 6 bases between the germline ends. This CDR3 has 13 amino acids. Looked up from germline, CDR1 is SEHNR and CDR2 is FQNEAQ (reference sequence). CDR3 protein: CASSLASLDTQYF. The DNA for the CDR3 is TGTGCCAGCAGCTTAGCTAGTCTAGATACGCAGTATTTT.

The V call is TRBV27, the J call TRBJ2-7; D is uncertain. CDR1 is MNHEY and CDR2 is SMNVEV in the germline V gene (reference sequence). The CDR3 is made up of 14 amino acids. Deletions cut 2 bases from V and 2 bases from J, with 10 bases between. CDR3 loop: CASSLRAVPYEQYF. The CDR3 DNA is TGTGCCAGCAGTTTACGGGCGGTACCCTACGAGCAGTACTTC.